Each of the 29 T cell receptor beta chains below was sequenced from the same sample in a study of T cells in women clearing cervical HPV infection. Assay used: immunoSEQ multiplex PCR; TCRdb lists only in-frame clones, some missing. Its table lists under 30,000 clones. Sequenced material: blood buffy coat. The source is a woman between 18 and 69 years old with a cervical HPV16 infection that either progressed to CIN3+ or cleared (not recorded which).

As regards this clone: The CDR3 end lies 3 residues beyond the end of the read and is filled in from the germline J gene. J is TRBJ1-5 and V is TRBV11-2, with D possibly matching TRBD1 (5 bases). The CDR3 length is 15 residues. Germline-derived CDR1 and CDR2 are SGHAT and FQNNGV. The germline V and J ends were trimmed by 3 bases and 1 base, with 10 bases remaining between them. The CDR3 here is CASSLLQGSNQPQHF. Incomplete CDR3 DNA: TGTGCCAGCAGCTTGTTGCAGGGAAGCAATCAGCCC.

Of note for this clone: The DNA ends 3 residues before the CDR3 does, and the rest of the CDR3 is filled in from the germline J gene. The V and J genes are TRBV7-2 and TRBJ2-1, with a weak D call TRBD1 (6 bases). The CDR3 is 14 amino acids. Germline V lookup: CDR1 SGHTA, CDR2 FQGNSA. The V end lost 5 bases, the J end lost 8 bases, and 16 bases lay between the germline ends. The sequenced part of the CDR3 DNA is TGTGCCAGCAGCCCCCAGGACAGTAGAGATGAG. Translation gives CASSPQDSRDE. The full CDR3 protein is CASSPQDSRDEQFF.

Comments on this clone: One end of the junction fails to match germline, which may point to a read error. The DNA read from the CDR3 is TGTGCCAGCGGCTTAGGACCAGGGGTTACAGATACG. Amino acids: CASGLGPGVTDT. In full, the CDR3 is CASGLGPGVTDTQYF. V usage is TRBV7-9 and J usage is TRBJ2-3, with TRBD1 as a possible D gene (6 bases). The read gets to within 3 residues of the CDR3 end, and the germline J gene fills in the rest. Germline V gene sequence: CDR1 SEHNR, CDR2 FQNEAQ (reference sequence). The CDR3 is made up of 15 amino acids.

In the case of this clone: The read ends 3 residues shy of where the CDR3 ends; the end is completed using the germline J gene. The chain has TRBV5-1 and TRBJ2-3; no clear D. Germline-derived CDR1 and CDR2 are SGHRS and YFSETQ. The V gene lost 7 bases and the J gene lost 2 bases, with 8 bases spanning the gap. This CDR3 spans 12 amino acids. The CDR3 is CASGLATDTQYF. Partial CDR3 DNA: TGCGCCAGCGGCCTCGCCACAGATACG.

In regard to this clone: The read ends 3 residues shy of where the CDR3 ends; the end is completed using the germline J gene. This chain joins TRBV7-9 and TRBJ2-1; D is possibly TRBD1 (5 bases). The germline gives CDR1 SEHNR, CDR2 FQNEAQ (reference sequence). V was shortened by 2 bases and J by 8 bases, with 7 bases between the two germline ends. CDR3 size: 12 residues. The CDR3: CASSLLGHEQFF. CDR3 bases read: TGTGCCAGCAGCTTATTGGGGCATGAG.

A note on this clone: The read halts 3 residues ahead of the CDR3 end, with the missing end drawn from the germline J gene. The rearrangement links TRBV5-1 to TRBJ1-2; no definite D call. The CDR3 extends over 16 amino acids. The germline CDR1 and CDR2 sequences are SGHRS and YFSETQ. The CDR3 DNA, read in part, is TGCGCCAGCAGCTTGGCTCTACAGACCCTCACAGATACC. Amino acid sequence: CASSLALQTLTDT. The entire CDR3 protein reads CASSLALQTLTDTYTF.

In regard to this clone: The DNA ends 3 residues before the CDR3 does, and the rest of the CDR3 is filled in from the germline J gene. J is TRBJ2-2 and V is TRBV5-5; tentative D call: TRBD1 (5 bases). Trimming removed 0 bases from V and 6 bases from J, with 12 bases in between. The CDR3 consists of 15 residues. CDR1 and CDR2 from the germline V gene are SGHKS and YYEKEE (reference sequence). This CDR3 is CASSLAGLEAGELFF. The covered CDR3 bases are TGTGCCAGCAGCTTGGCAGGGCTCGAGGCCGGGGAG. The full variable domain, rest sourced from reference TRBV5-5 and TRBJ2-2, is DAGVTQSPTHLIKTRGQQVTLRCSPISGHKSVSWYQQVLGQGPQFIFQYYEKEERGRGNFPDRFSARQFPNYSSELNVNALLLGDSALYLCASSLAGLEAGELFFGEGSRLTVL.

Comments on this clone: Sequencing ends 3 residues short of the CDR3 end; the germline J gene provides the rest. The chain is built from TRBV7-9 and TRBJ1-2; D possibly corresponds to TRBD1 (5 bases). Germline V gene lookup returns CDR1 SEHNR and CDR2 FQNEAQ (reference sequence). V dropped 1 base and J dropped 7 bases, with 13 bases sitting between them. The CDR3 is 14 residues long. The CDR3 is CASSLGVTALGYTF. The sequenced part of the CDR3 DNA is TGTGCCAGCAGCTTAGGAGTGACAGCTCTTGGC.

CDR3 sequence reads: CASSLGTGFYDYTF. The sequenced part of the CDR3 DNA is TGTGCCAGTAGCCTCGGGACAGGGTTCTACGAC. The genes are TRBV19 and TRBJ1-2; 9 nucleotides match TRBD1. Read sequence stops 3 residues before the CDR3 end, and the germline J gene provides the missing end. This CDR3 has 14 amino acids. Germline V gives CDR1 LNHDA, CDR2 SQIVND (reference sequence). Based on the CDR3 plus reference TRBV19 and TRBJ1-2, the full variable domain is DGGITQSPKYLFRKEGQNVTLSCEQNLNHDAMYWYRQDPGQGLRLIYYSQIVNDFQKGDIAEGYSVSREKKESFPLTVTSAQKNPTAFYLCASSLGTGFYDYTFGSGTRLTVV.

In regard to this clone: The read gets to within 3 residues of the CDR3 end, and the germline J gene fills in the rest. This sequence joins TRBV18 and TRBJ1-2; D not certain. This CDR3 comprises 13 residues. In germline, CDR1 is KGHSH, CDR2 LQKENI. With 1 base removed from V and 6 bases from J, the gap between germline ends came to 9 bases. CDR3 DNA (partial): TGTGCCAGCTCACCACTCGAGACTGATGGC. Its protein is CASSPLETDG. The whole CDR3 protein is CASSPLETDGYTF.

In regard to this clone: The read ends 3 residues shy of where the CDR3 ends; the end is completed using the germline J gene. The chain couples TRBV7-2 to TRBJ1-2; tentative D call: TRBD1 (6 bases). The length of the CDR3 is 13 residues. Germline loops: CDR1 SGHTA, CDR2 FQGNSA. The covered CDR3 bases are TGTGCCAGCAGCTCCACAAAGACAGGCGGC. Translated, it gives CASSSTKTGG. The full-length CDR3 reads as CASSSTKTGGYTF.

Turning to this clone: The sequence runs out 3 residues before the end of the CDR3; the remainder is reconstructed from the germline J gene. The V and J genes are TRBV18 and TRBJ1-5; 8 bases fit TRBD1. CDR3 size: 16 residues. Losses at the gene ends were 5 bases for V and 6 bases for J; bases not matched to a gene: 12. CDR1 and CDR2 from the germline V gene are KGHSH and LQKENI. The CDR3 bases that were read are TGTGCCAGCTCAGCGGGGGGGCCAGGGGGCGGTCAGCCC. This translates into CASSAGGPGGGQP. In full, the CDR3 is CASSAGGPGGGQPQHF.

With regard to this clone: With the read ending 3 residues before the CDR3 end, the germline J gene is used to fill in that end. This chain joins TRBV7-2 and TRBJ1-2; D possibly corresponds to TRBD1 (6 bases). The CDR3 extends over 15 amino acids. From germline, CDR1 is SGHTA and CDR2 FQGNSA. The ends were cut back, 5 bases at V and 2 bases at J, with 15 bases in the middle. The chain's CDR3 is CASSPGGGNNYGYTF. CDR3 DNA (partial): TGTGCCAGCAGCCCCGGGGGGGGCAACAACTATGGC.

The chain's CDR3 is CASSDNLQGWREKLFF. Partial CDR3 DNA: TGTGCCAGCAGTGATAATCTACAGGGGTGGCGCGAAAAA. The rearrangement joins TRBV6-1 to TRBJ1-4; 7 bases are a match to TRBD1. The CDR3 end lies 3 residues beyond the end of the read and is filled in from the germline J gene. V lost 3 bases, J lost 8 bases, and 12 bases stayed unmatched. The CDR3 spans 16 residues. Germline V gene sequence: CDR1 MNHNS, CDR2 SASEGT.

Comment on this clone: The CDR3 goes on 3 residues after the read ends, and that part is filled in from the germline J gene. The chain joins TRBV28 to TRBJ2-3; 7 nucleotides line up with TRBD1. The V and J ends lost 1 base and 0 bases, in that order; junction bases with no gene match: 10. Germline V lookup: CDR1 MDHEN, CDR2 SYDVKM. The CDR3 consists of 18 residues. CDR3 amino acids: CASSLYRDRSSSTDTQYF. The CDR3 DNA, read in part, is TGTGCCAGCAGTTTATATCGGGACAGATCTTCTAGCACAGATACG. The whole variable domain, remainder taken from reference TRBV28 and TRBJ2-3, is DVKVTQSSRYLVKRTGEKVFLECVQDMDHENMFWYRQDPGLGLRLIYFSYDVKMKEKGDIPEGYSVSREKKERFSLILESASTNQTSMYLCASSLYRDRSSSTDTQYFGPGTRLTVL.

Of note for this clone: From the germline J gene comes the end of the CDR3, since the read stops 3 residues before it. The chain links TRBV19 to TRBJ2-1; 8 nucleotides match TRBD2. V lost 8 bases to trimming and J lost 8 bases; unmatched junction nucleotides: 11. Germline V gene lookup returns CDR1 LNHDA and CDR2 SQIVND (reference sequence). The CDR3 length is 14 residues. CDR3 bases read: TGTGCCAGTGGGCTTGGGGGACTAGTACATGAG. Amino acids: CASGLGGLVHE. The entire CDR3 protein is CASGLGGLVHEQFF.

As to this clone: The read ends 3 residues before the CDR3 terminus; that terminus is restored from the germline J gene. The chain recombines TRBV29-1 with TRBJ1-5; 9 positions match TRBD1. The CDR3 is made up of 12 amino acids. Germline-derived CDR1 and CDR2 are SQVTM and ANQGSEA. V lost 7 bases and J lost 4; bases outside the gene matches: 2. CDR3 loop: CSAGTGNQPQHF. The sequenced part of the CDR3 DNA is TGCAGCGCAGGGACAGGGAATCAGCCC. Supplemented by reference TRBV29-1 and TRBJ1-5, the full variable domain reads SAVISQKPSRDICQRGTSLTIQCQVDSQVTMMFWYRQQPGQSLTLIATANQGSEATYESGFVIDKFPISRPNLTFSTLTVSNMSPEDSSIYLCSAGTGNQPQHFGDGTRLSIL.

Of note for this clone: Coverage ceases 3 residues before the CDR3 finishes, and the germline J gene fills in the end. The gene calls are TRBV7-8 and TRBJ2-5; a possible D gene is TRBD1 (5 bases). V dropped 5 bases and J dropped 5 bases, with 18 bases sitting between them. This CDR3 contains 15 residues. Per the germline V gene, CDR1 is SGHVS and CDR2 is FQNEAQ. CDR3 DNA (partial): TGTGCCAGCAGCGGTCCTCAACAGGACATCGAGACC. This gives the protein CASSGPQQDIET. The whole CDR3 reads CASSGPQQDIETQYF.

Concerning this clone itself: The CDR3 extends 3 residues past the end of the read, so its final part is completed from the germline J gene. The V call is TRBV20-1, the J call TRBJ1-5, with 7 bases identical to TRBD1. Germline trimming cut 8 bases from V and 4 bases from J; bases unmatched to any gene: 5. Looked up from germline, CDR1 is DFQATT and CDR2 is SNEGSKA (reference sequence). The CDR3 has 12 amino acids. Partial CDR3 DNA: TGCAGTCCCGGACAGGCGAATCAGCCC. Residues: CSPGQANQP. The whole CDR3 sequence reads CSPGQANQPQHF.

Of note for this clone: The CDR3 end lies 3 residues beyond the end of the read and is filled in from the germline J gene. V and J are TRBV18 and TRBJ2-2, with 9 bases that match TRBD2. Trimming cost V 2 bases and J 5 bases; bases outside gene matches: 3. The CDR3 has 15 residues. Germline V lookup: CDR1 KGHSH, CDR2 LQKENI. The CDR3 sequence: CASSPSTSGTGELFF. Incomplete CDR3 DNA: TGTGCCAGCTCACCAAGTACTAGCGGGACCGGGGAG.

The CDR3 DNA, read in part, is TGTGCCAGCAGCTTAGGGCAGGGCAACTCCTACGAC. This sequence encodes CASSLGQGNSYD. The whole CDR3 region reads CASSLGQGNSYDYTF. This chain links TRBV7-9 with TRBJ1-2, with D tentatively TRBD1 (5 bases). The sequence runs out 3 residues before the end of the CDR3; the remainder is reconstructed from the germline J gene. This CDR3 region has 15 residues. In germline, CDR1 is SEHNR, CDR2 FQNEAQ (reference sequence).

Of note for this clone: The read gets to within 3 residues of the CDR3 end, and the germline J gene fills in the rest. The rearrangement links TRBV7-9 to TRBJ1-1; D remains unclear. This CDR3 has 14 amino acids. CDR1 is SEHNR and CDR2 is FQNEAQ in the germline V gene (reference sequence). Trimming took 1 base from V and 4 from J, leaving 10 bases between them. CDR3 in amino acids: CASSLEGLSTEAFF. Partial CDR3 DNA: TGTGCCAGCAGCTTAGAAGGACTCTCCACTGAA. Using reference TRBV7-9 and TRBJ1-1 for the parts outside the CDR3, the full variable domain is DTGVSQNPRHKITKRGQNVTFRCDPISEHNRLYWYRQTLGQGPEFLTYFQNEAQLEKSRLLSDRFSAERPKGSFSTLEIQRTEQGDSAMYLCASSLEGLSTEAFFGQGTRLTVV.

On this clone itself: The read ends 3 residues early relative to the CDR3; the germline J gene fills the gap. The rearrangement uses TRBV19 and TRBJ2-2; 7 positions match TRBD1. This CDR3 is 15 amino acids long. In germline, CDR1 is LNHDA, CDR2 SQIVND (reference sequence). The covered CDR3 bases are TGTGCCAGTAGTTACTCCGGGACAGTGAAAGAAAAG. Translation gives CASSYSGTVKEK. The CDR3, in full, reads CASSYSGTVKEKLFF.

As concerns this clone: The read ends 3 residues shy of where the CDR3 ends; the end is completed using the germline J gene. The chain employs TRBV5-1 and TRBJ1-5; no firm D call. The CDR3 is 14 amino acids. Between the trimmed V and J ends, which lost 4 bases and 7 bases, there was a span of 15 bases. The germline V gene encodes CDR1 SGHRS and CDR2 YFSETQ. The CDR3 loop is CASSRPLAGQPQHF. CDR3 bases read: TGCGCCAGCAGCCGGCCCCTCGCCGGGCAGCCC.

As to this clone: The read is 3 residues too short to cover the CDR3 end, so that end is filled in from the germline J gene. V usage is TRBV12-3 or TRBV12-4 and J usage is TRBJ2-1; 12 bases match TRBD2. CDR3 length: 15 residues. V was pared by 6 bases and J by 8 bases, with 8 bases of the junction left unmatched. The DNA read from the CDR3 is TGTGCCAGCAGGAGTGGACTAGCGGGAAACCATGAG. It encodes CASRSGLAGNHE. In full, the CDR3 is CASRSGLAGNHEQFF.

CDR3 DNA, as far as it was read: TGTGCCAGTAGTGCCCTATCCATGTTGAACTTATTAACCCCGCGGGAGGGT. Translation: CASSALSMLNLLTPREG. The entire CDR3 protein is CASSALSMLNLLTPREGAFF. The chain carries TRBV19 and TRBJ1-1; D unclear. The read falls 3 residues short of the CDR3 end, and the missing part is taken from the germline J gene. The germline gives CDR1 LNHDA, CDR2 SQIVND (reference sequence). The CDR3 has 20 amino acids.

As to this clone: The CDR3 extends 3 residues past the end of the read, so its final part is completed from the germline J gene. J is TRBJ1-1 and V is TRBV14, with a tentative D call TRBD1 (6 bases). CDR1 and CDR2 from the germline V gene are SGHDN and FVKESK. The CDR3 runs to 13 residues. The V end lost 5 bases, the J end lost 5 bases, and 12 bases lay between the germline ends. CDR3 in amino acids: CASSYTGLTEAFF. The CDR3 DNA, read in part, is TGTGCCAGCAGCTATACAGGGCTGACTGAA.

A word on this clone: The read terminates 3 residues ahead of where the CDR3 ends, so the germline J gene completes it. The gene calls are TRBV12-3 or TRBV12-4 and TRBJ2-7, with D possibly being TRBD2 (5 bases). V was shortened by 2 bases and J by 4 bases, with 6 bases between the two germline ends. The CDR3 totals 12 residues. Partial CDR3 DNA: TGTGCCAGCAGTTTACCGGGGTACGAG. Its translation: CASSLPGYE. The CDR3 as a whole reads CASSLPGYEQYF.

As for this clone: The CDR3 goes on 3 residues after the read ends, and that part is filled in from the germline J gene. The chain employs TRBV29-1 and TRBJ2-3; the D gene is possibly TRBD2 (6 bases). Trimming cost V 3 bases and J 1 base, with 8 bases left between them. The CDR3 sequence is 13 residues long. Germline V gene lookup returns CDR1 SQVTM and CDR2 ANQGSEA. Partial CDR3 DNA: TGCAGCGTTGAGTCTAGCGGCACAGATACG. It encodes CSVESSGTDT. The CDR3, in full, reads CSVESSGTDTQYF.